One and the same sample provided the 32 T cell receptor beta chains below, sequenced in a study of cytomegalovirus exposure and HLA in healthy donors. The PCR contained 60 Vbeta and 13 Jbeta primers. Assay used: immunoSEQ multiplex PCR; TCRdb lists only in-frame clones, some missing. The sample shows 150,000 to 200,000 clones, 70% to 85% of them seen only once. What was sequenced was PBMCs. The receptors were sampled from a man aged 18 to 30 in good health and CMV-seronegative.

This chain connects TRBV7-9 to TRBJ2-2; D possibly corresponds to TRBD1 (6 bases). V lost 5 bases and J lost 4, with 14 bases in between. CDR1 is SEHNR, CDR2 FQNEAQ, per germline (reference sequence). The CDR3 is 15 residues long. Here the CDR3 reads CASSPQDSFTGELFF. In DNA form, the CDR3 reads TGTGCCAGCAGCCCCCAGGACAGCTTCACCGGGGAGCTGTTTTTT.

This chain uses TRBV27 with TRBJ1-4, with 12 nucleotides matching TRBD1. The CDR3 extends over 16 amino acids. After removal of 0 bases from V and 6 bases from J, the junction contained 2 bases not matched to a gene. Germline V lookup: CDR1 MNHEY, CDR2 SMNVEV (reference sequence). DNA for the CDR3: TGTGCCAGCAGTTTATCGGGACAGGGGGCATATGAAAAACTGTTTTTT. This translates into CASSLSGQGAYEKLFF.

The chain is built from TRBV7-9 and TRBJ2-2, with 10 positions matching TRBD2. V shed 2 bases, J shed 4 bases, and the junction held 7 bases outside the gene matches. Looked up from germline, CDR1 is SEHNR and CDR2 is FQNEAQ (reference sequence). The CDR3 is 17 residues long. In DNA, the CDR3 is TGTGCCAGCAGCTTAACTAGCGGGATGATGGGCACCGGGGAGCTGTTTTTT. It specifies CASSLTSGMMGTGELFF.

The V gene is TRBV4-1, the J gene TRBJ1-5; TRBD1 might be the D (5 bases). CDR3 length equals 15 residues. Between the trimmed V and J ends, which lost 1 base and 4 bases, there was a span of 11 bases. Germline CDR1 is MGHRA and CDR2 is YSYEKL. CDR3 sequence (DNA): TGCGCCAGCAGCCAAGGATCGGGGACTAATCAGCCCCAGCATTTT. Protein sequence: CASSQGSGTNQPQHF.

This clone showed up just a few times. CDR3 coding DNA: TGTGCCAGCAGTTACAGGGGCGATACAGAGACCCAGTACTTC. It specifies CASSYRGDTETQYF. The chain uses TRBV6-5 and TRBJ2-5; tentative D call: TRBD1 (5 bases). The CDR3 runs to 14 residues. CDR1 and CDR2 from the germline V gene are MNHEY and SVGAGI. V shed 2 bases and J shed 4 bases, with 11 bases lying between them.

The chain has TRBV18 and TRBJ2-7; 8 bases match TRBD1. Germline CDR1 is KGHSH and CDR2 is LQKENI. Trimming cost V 0 bases and J 1 base; bases outside gene matches: 2. The CDR3 extends over 15 amino acids. The CDR3 here is CASSPPGQESYEQYF. As DNA, the CDR3 is TGTGCCAGCTCACCACCGGGACAGGAGTCCTACGAGCAGTACTTC.

This chain links TRBV16 with TRBJ1-1; the match to TRBD1 covers 9 bases. V lost 4 bases, J lost 5 bases, and 2 bases stayed unmatched. The germline V gene encodes CDR1 KGHSY and CDR2 FQNENV. CDR3 length equals 13 residues. CDR3 nucleotides: TGTGCCAGCAGCCGGGGACAGGGAACTGAAGCTTTCTTT. This translates into CASSRGQGTEAFF.

The rearrangement uses TRBV9 and TRBJ1-1, with D maybe TRBD1 (5 bases). Trimming took 7 bases from V and 4 from J, leaving 14 bases between them. Germline assignment: CDR1 SGDLS and CDR2 YYNGEE. This CDR3 has 13 residues. The CDR3: CASSLGGTTEAFF. The CDR3 DNA reads as TGTGCCAGCTCATTGGGGGGGACCACTGAAGCTTTCTTT.

This chain connects TRBV4-3 to TRBJ2-3; TRBD1 aligns across 8 bases. The CDR3 sequence is 14 residues long. CDR1 and CDR2 from the germline V gene are LGHNA and YSLEER. The J segment lost 4 bases and the V segment lost 4 bases, leaving 4 bases of the junction unmatched. CDR3 loop: CASSLRQGSDTQYF. CDR3 in DNA: TGCGCCAGCAGCCTGAGACAGGGGTCAGATACGCAGTATTTT.

The DNA for the CDR3 is TGCAGCGTTGAGCTAGGGGTAGGGGACACTGAAGCTTTCTTT. This codes for CSVELGVGDTEAFF. The chain recombines TRBV29-1 with TRBJ1-1, with D possibly TRBD1 on 5 matching bases. Between the trimmed V and J ends, which lost 3 bases and 3 bases, there was a span of 14 bases. Germline CDR1 is SQVTM and CDR2 is ANQGSEA. This CDR3 has 14 residues.

This clone was seen more than once but under ten times. The V gene is TRBV19, the J gene TRBJ2-7, with TRBD2 matching 9 bases. Trimming removed 5 bases from V and 1 base from J; junction bases left unmatched: 9. The CDR3 totals 16 residues. Germline V lookup: CDR1 LNHDA, CDR2 SQIVND (reference sequence). The CDR3 nucleotides are TGTGCCAGTAGTGAATTAGCGGGGGCAAAATCCTACGAGCAGTACTTC. It yields the protein CASSELAGAKSYEQYF.

The V and J genes are TRBV5-1 and TRBJ2-5, with D tentatively TRBD1 (6 bases). The CDR3 runs 14 residues. Germline V gives CDR1 SGHRS, CDR2 YFSETQ. Deletions cut 3 bases from V and 3 bases from J, with 12 bases between. The CDR3 nucleotides read TGCGCCAGCAGCTCTGGGGCAGGGGAAGAGACCCAGTACTTC. It translates to CASSSGAGEETQYF.

The V call is TRBV27, the J call TRBJ2-5; D not certain. The CDR3 runs 13 residues. Per the germline V gene, CDR1 is MNHEY and CDR2 is SMNVEV (reference sequence). Trimming removed 1 base from V and 5 bases from J, with 8 bases in between. CDR3 region: CASSLFGLETQYF. CDR3 in DNA: TGTGCCAGCAGTTTATTCGGGTTGGAGACCCAGTACTTC.

The chain uses TRBV23-1 and TRBJ2-3; D is undetermined. TRBV23-1 is designated an ORF whose function remains uncertain. This CDR3 comprises 11 residues. The V gene lost 8 bases and the J gene lost 5 bases, with 8 bases spanning the gap. The CDR3 region is CASRNRDTQYF. CDR3 DNA: TGCGCCAGCCGAAATAGAGATACGCAGTATTTT.

This clone came up once. The chain combines TRBV7-8 with TRBJ2-3, with 11 bases fitting TRBD2. The CDR3 spans 17 residues. Germline loops: CDR1 SGHVS, CDR2 FQNEAQ. The V and J ends lost 5 bases and 4 bases, in that order; junction bases with no gene match: 11. The CDR3 sequence: CASSLPLAGGPADTQYF. In DNA, the CDR3 is TGTGCCAGCAGCCTGCCCTTAGCGGGAGGGCCCGCAGATACGCAGTATTTT.

A few counts support this clone. The V call is TRBV6-5, the J call TRBJ1-4; 8 nucleotides line up with TRBD1. CDR1 and CDR2 (germline): MNHEY, SVGAGI. V lost 6 bases, J lost 5 bases, and 8 bases stayed unmatched. CDR3 length: 15 residues. In nucleotides, the CDR3 is TGTGCCAGCAGAACAGGGGGAACTCCCAATGAAAAACTGTTTTTT. This encodes CASRTGGTPNEKLFF.

The chain recombines TRBV30 with TRBJ2-3; tentative D call: TRBD1 (7 bases). The CDR3 runs to 14 residues. The germline V gene has CDR1 GTSNPN and CDR2 SVGIG (reference sequence). Trimming shortened V by 1 base and J by 4 bases, and 12 bases separated the two germline ends. The CDR3 coding sequence is TGTGCCTGGAGTGGGCAGGGGGGACCAGATACGCAGTATTTT. This encodes CAWSGQGGPDTQYF.

V gene TRBV5-8 combines with J gene TRBJ2-4; D is possibly TRBD1 (5 bases). V was clipped by 2 bases and J by 7 bases, with 19 bases between them. Per the germline V gene, CDR1 is SGHTS and CDR2 is YDEGEE. The CDR3 totals 16 residues. This CDR3 reads CASSFRRQRAGNIQYF. The CDR3 DNA reads as TGTGCCAGCAGCTTCCGCCGACAGAGAGCTGGCAACATTCAGTACTTC.

The sample holds a few counts of this clone. The rearrangement joins TRBV5-6 to TRBJ1-5; D unclear. The CDR3 runs 16 residues. The V gene's germline CDR1 is SGHDT and CDR2 YYEEEE. V was clipped by 0 bases and J by 1 base, with 11 bases between them. The CDR3 nucleotides are TGTGCCAGCAGCTTGGGAGCGGGGTTGAGCAATCAGCCCCAGCATTTT. This translates into CASSLGAGLSNQPQHF.

This chain joins TRBV11-2 and TRBJ1-5, with 11 bases identical to TRBD1. After removal of 5 bases from V and 7 bases from J, the junction contained 7 bases not matched to a gene. The CDR3 totals 15 residues. Germline V gene data show CDR1 as SGHAT and CDR2 as FQNNGV. CDR3 region: CASSVGTGGPQPQHF. CDR3 coding DNA: TGTGCCAGCAGCGTGGGGACAGGGGGACCGCAGCCCCAGCATTTT. The variable domain in full, completed from reference TRBV11-2 and TRBJ1-5, reads EAGVAQSPRYKIIEKRQSVAFWCNPISGHATLYWYQQILGQGPKLLIQFQNNGVVDDSQLPKDRFSAERLKGVDSTLKIQPAKLEDSAVYLCASSVGTGGPQPQHFGDGTRLSIL.

The gene calls are TRBV7-2 and TRBJ2-2, with 13 positions matching TRBD2. The germline V gene encodes CDR1 SGHTA and CDR2 FQGNSA. The J segment lost 7 bases and the V segment lost 10 bases, leaving 6 bases of the junction unmatched. The CDR3 is 14 amino acids. CDR3 region: CATRTSGSGGELFF. CDR3 nucleotide sequence: TGTGCCACCCGGACTAGCGGGAGTGGCGGGGAGCTGTTTTTT.

Only one count was recorded for this clone. The chain recombines TRBV29-1 with TRBJ2-7; 7 nucleotides agree with TRBD1. Trimming took 3 bases from V and 4 from J; bases not matched to a gene: 9. CDR3 size: 14 residues. CDR1 SQVTM and CDR2 ANQGSEA come from the germline V gene. The CDR3, as DNA: TGCAGCGTTGATAGTACAAGGGGGCGGTACGAGCAGTACTTC. This translates into CSVDSTRGRYEQYF.

V gene TRBV29-1 combines with J gene TRBJ2-3; TRBD2 is a possible D gene (5 bases). Germline lookup yields CDR1 SQVTM and CDR2 ANQGSEA. CDR3 length: 12 amino acids. V was clipped by 5 bases and J by 1 base, with 7 bases between them. CDR3 in DNA: TGCAGCGTTAGCGGTGGCACAGATACGCAGTATTTT. Translation gives CSVSGGTDTQYF.

V gene TRBV15 combines with J gene TRBJ2-1, with 7 bases lining up with TRBD2. Germline CDR1 and CDR2: LNHNV and YYDKDF (reference sequence). J was trimmed by 8 bases and V by 0 bases; bases with no gene match: 13. This CDR3 region has 17 residues. The CDR3 bases are TGTGCCACCAGCAGAGACCCGTTGGGGGGAGGGTTAGATGAGCAGTTCTTC. Protein product: CATSRDPLGGGLDEQFF.

A few counts support this clone. The chain employs TRBV6-5 and TRBJ1-1; D is possibly TRBD1 (5 bases). The CDR3 has 14 amino acids. V lost 2 bases, J lost 3 bases, and 10 bases lay in between. CDR1 and CDR2 from the germline V gene are MNHEY and SVGAGI. CDR3 DNA sequence: TGTGCCAGCAGTTACACAGGACCTTACACTGAAGCTTTCTTT. Protein: CASSYTGPYTEAFF.

The V and J genes are TRBV27 and TRBJ1-5, with 8 bases identical to TRBD1. V lost 5 bases and J lost 0; bases outside the gene matches: 9. The length of the CDR3 is 17 residues. Germline V gives CDR1 MNHEY, CDR2 SMNVEV (reference sequence). The CDR3 loop reads CASSPRTGLYSNQPQHF. In DNA form, the CDR3 reads TGTGCCAGCAGTCCCCGGACAGGGTTATATAGCAATCAGCCCCAGCATTTT.

The V gene is TRBV7-9, the J gene TRBJ2-5, with D maybe TRBD1 (6 bases). The germline V gene has CDR1 SEHNR and CDR2 FQNEAQ (reference sequence). Trimming removed 5 bases from V and 5 bases from J, with 18 bases in between. The CDR3 contains 15 residues. The CDR3: CASSAPAGAQETQYF. The DNA for the CDR3 is TGTGCCAGCAGCGCGCCGGCAGGGGCCCAGGAGACCCAGTACTTC.

The chain employs TRBV7-9 and TRBJ1-3; 8 bases agree with TRBD1. V gave up 6 bases and J gave up 4 bases; unmatched junction bases: 8. Germline V gene sequence: CDR1 SEHNR, CDR2 FQNEAQ (reference sequence). The CDR3 extends over 15 amino acids. CDR3 nucleotides: TGTGCCAGCAGTCAACAGGGGGGGACGGGAAACACCATATATTTT. It codes for CASSQQGGTGNTIYF.

J is TRBJ1-3 and V is TRBV5-6; TRBD1 might be the D (6 bases). The CDR3 loop spans 15 amino acids. CDR1 and CDR2 from the germline V gene are SGHDT and YYEEEE. V was cut by 4 bases and J by 0 bases, with 11 bases left in between. CDR3 DNA sequence: TGTGCCAGCAGCAAGACAGGCTACTCTGGAAACACCATATATTTT. This codes for CASSKTGYSGNTIYF.

V and J are TRBV14 and TRBJ1-2; 8 positions agree with TRBD1. CDR1 is SGHDN, CDR2 FVKESK, per germline. The CDR3 is made up of 13 amino acids. V shed 4 bases, J shed 8 bases, and the junction held 6 bases outside the gene matches. Written as DNA, the CDR3 is TGTGCCAGCAGCCTAGACAGGGGTTACGGCTACACCTTC. It encodes CASSLDRGYGYTF.

V and J are TRBV5-4 and TRBJ2-7, with 12 bases fitting TRBD2. Unmatched junction bases numbered 2, after V lost 0 bases and J lost 4 bases. The CDR3 is made up of 15 amino acids. Germline V gives CDR1 SGHNT, CDR2 YYREEE (reference sequence). DNA for the CDR3: TGTGCCAGCAGCTTGGGGACTAGCGGGGTGTACGAGCAGTACTTC. This sequence encodes CASSLGTSGVYEQYF.

This chain links TRBV27 with TRBJ2-3; D possibly corresponds to TRBD1 (6 bases). The CDR3 spans 16 residues. Trimming cost V 8 bases and J 2 bases, with 20 bases left between them. CDR1 is MNHEY, CDR2 SMNVEV, per germline (reference sequence). In DNA form, the CDR3 reads TGTGCCAGCCAAGTCCGGGGACAAACCTCCACAGATACGCAGTATTTT. Encoded protein: CASQVRGQTSTDTQYF.